These 19 T cell receptor beta chains share one sample of origin, sequenced in a study of blood T cell repertoires in COVID-19. TCRdb keeps only in-frame clones here, not all; method: immunoSEQ multiplex PCR. The data contain around 77,000 clones, over 85% of them seen just once; the ten biggest clones take up approximately 15%. What was sequenced was peripheral blood. The receptors shown here come from a woman older than 75 with active or convalescent COVID-19.

The chain joins TRBV6-5 to TRBJ2-5; 9 positions agree with TRBD2. Germline V gives CDR1 MNHEY, CDR2 SVGAGI. The CDR3 is 16 amino acids. V shed 2 bases, J shed 5 bases, and the junction held 9 bases outside the gene matches. The CDR3 region is CASSYRASGVLETQYF. In DNA, the CDR3 is TGTGCCAGCAGTTACAGGGCTAGCGGGGTTTTGGAGACCCAGTACTTC.

The V call is TRBV7-2, the J call TRBJ1-5, with D possibly being TRBD1 (5 bases). Trimming took off 1 base at V and 4 bases at J, with 11 bases between the two ends. The germline gives CDR1 SGHTA, CDR2 FQGNSA. CDR3 length: 15 amino acids. The CDR3 loop is CASSLGGGGNQPQHF. The CDR3 bases are TGTGCCAGCAGCTTAGGGGGGGGTGGGAATCAGCCCCAGCATTTT. Full variable domain (remainder filled in from reference TRBV7-2 and TRBJ1-5): GAGVSQSPSNKVTEKGKDVELRCDPISGHTALYWYRQSLGQGLEFLIYFQGNSAPDKSGLPSDRFSAERTGGSVSTLTIQRTQQEDSAVYLCASSLGGGGNQPQHFGDGTRLSIL.

The V and J genes are TRBV10-1 and TRBJ2-7; 7 bases agree with TRBD1. Germline V gives CDR1 WNHNN, CDR2 SYGVQD (reference sequence). J was trimmed by 0 bases and V by 4 bases; bases with no gene match: 9. This CDR3 spans 16 amino acids. The CDR3 DNA follows: TGCGCCAGCAGTGCAACCGCCGGGGACAGCTCCTACGAGCAGTACTTC. As protein: CASSATAGDSSYEQYF.

The chain carries TRBV29-1 and TRBJ1-2, with D possibly being TRBD1 (6 bases). The CDR3 loop spans 21 amino acids. V gave up 4 bases and J gave up 5 bases, with 38 bases separating them. Germline loops: CDR1 SQVTM, CDR2 ANQGSEA. CDR3 region: CSVGHRELHKEPFLSPYGYTF. The CDR3 DNA reads TGCAGCGTTGGACACAGGGAGTTGCACAAGGAACCGTTTCTCTCGCCGTATGGCTACACCTTC. The whole variable domain, remainder taken from reference TRBV29-1 and TRBJ1-2, is SAVISQKPSRDICQRGTSLTIQCQVDSQVTMMFWYRQQPGQSLTLIATANQGSEATYESGFVIDKFPISRPNLTFSTLTVSNMSPEDSSIYLCSVGHRELHKEPFLSPYGYTFGSGTRLTVV.

This chain links TRBV29-1 with TRBJ1-4; 11 nucleotides align to TRBD1. The trim removed 2 bases at V and 8 bases at J, leaving 7 bases unmatched. The CDR3 spans 15 residues. CDR1 is SQVTM, CDR2 ANQGSEA, per germline. The chain's CDR3 is CSVETGTGGQEKLFF. The CDR3 DNA reads TGCAGCGTTGAAACCGGGACAGGGGGACAAGAAAAACTGTTTTTT.

CDR3 DNA sequence: TGTGCCAGCAGCTCCTCCCAGGGGAGCGCTGAAGCTTTCTTT. Translating it yields CASSSSQGSAEAFF. This chain connects TRBV7-8 to TRBJ1-1, with a tentative D call TRBD1 (6 bases). CDR3 size: 14 residues. Germline V gene data show CDR1 as SGHVS and CDR2 as FQNEAQ. The V end was cut by 4 bases, the J end by 6 bases, with 15 bases between.

The chain employs TRBV28 and TRBJ1-1; possibly TRBD1 for D (5 bases). CDR3 length equals 15 residues. Between the trimmed V and J ends, which lost 5 bases and 2 bases, there was a span of 15 bases. Germline values: CDR1 MDHEN, CDR2 SYDVKM. In DNA, the CDR3 is TGTGCCAGCAGTGGCCCCAACGGGGGAAACACTGAAGCTTTCTTT. This sequence encodes CASSGPNGGNTEAFF.

CDR3 coding DNA: TGTGCCTGGAGTGAGCCCCGTCCGAATAATAATTCACCCCTCCACTTT. This gives the protein CAWSEPRPNNNSPLHF. This rearrangement joins TRBV30 to TRBJ1-6, with no clear D. Trimming shortened V by 1 base and J by 5 bases, and 15 bases separated the two germline ends. There are 16 residues in the CDR3. CDR1 and CDR2 from the germline V gene are GTSNPN and SVGIG (reference sequence).

This clone was recorded once. The chain combines TRBV5-1 with TRBJ2-1, with unresolved D. This CDR3 has 12 amino acids. Per germline, CDR1 SGHRS and CDR2 YFSETQ. The germline V and J ends were trimmed by 0 bases and 10 bases, with 8 bases remaining between them. Here the CDR3 reads CASSLGAKEQFF. In nucleotides, the CDR3 is TGCGCCAGCAGCTTGGGGGCCAAAGAGCAGTTCTTC.

The rearrangement uses TRBV5-1 and TRBJ2-7; perhaps TRBD2 as D (5 bases). The CDR3 is 15 amino acids. Germline V gene sequence: CDR1 SGHRS, CDR2 YFSETQ. V shed 0 bases and J shed 3 bases, with 13 bases lying between them. The CDR3 nucleotides are TGCGCCAGCAGCTTGGGTTCCCGGACTTACTACGAGCAGTACTTC. It is translated as CASSLGSRTYYEQYF.

This clone was seen a few times. The V call is TRBV27, the J call TRBJ2-1, with 8 bases lining up with TRBD1. The CDR3 is 14 residues long. The germline V gene has CDR1 MNHEY and CDR2 SMNVEV (reference sequence). Trimming took 0 bases from V and 6 from J; bases not matched to a gene: 1. The DNA of the CDR3 is TGTGCCAGCAGTTTATCAACAGGGGGCAATGAGCAGTTCTTC. This sequence encodes CASSLSTGGNEQFF.

This clone was detected only once. This chain joins TRBV7-2 and TRBJ2-2, with 10 positions matching TRBD2. The V gene end was trimmed by 2 bases and the J gene end by 4 bases; junction bases not matched to a gene: 7. Germline CDR1 is SGHTA and CDR2 is FQGNSA. The CDR3 spans 17 residues. CDR3: CASSLISGGRGTGELFF. DNA of the CDR3: TGTGCCAGCAGCTTAATTAGCGGGGGGAGGGGCACCGGGGAGCTGTTTTTT.

This rearrangement joins TRBV2 to TRBJ2-1; possibly TRBD2 for D (6 bases). The germline V gene has CDR1 SNHLY and CDR2 FYNNEI. CDR3 length: 13 amino acids. V was pared by 8 bases and J by 0 bases, with 8 bases between. The CDR3 protein is CASGRSSYNEQFF. CDR3 in DNA: TGTGCCAGCGGGAGGAGCTCCTACAATGAGCAGTTCTTC.

The chain uses TRBV28 and TRBJ1-6; weak D call: TRBD1 (5 bases). The CDR3 is made up of 15 amino acids. V dropped 1 base and J dropped 7 bases, with 11 bases sitting between them. The germline V gene encodes CDR1 MDHEN and CDR2 SYDVKM. CDR3 amino acids: CASSLFREENSPLHF. The CDR3 DNA reads as TGTGCCAGCAGTTTATTCAGGGAGGAGAATTCACCCCTCCACTTT.

V gene TRBV9 combines with J gene TRBJ2-3, with a possible D match to TRBD2 (6 bases). Germline assignment: CDR1 SGDLS and CDR2 YYNGEE. V lost 6 bases and J lost 9, with 20 bases in between. The CDR3 spans 14 residues. The CDR3, as DNA: TGTGCCAGCAACCCGACGGACTACTCAGGGACGCAGTATTTT. Protein sequence: CASNPTDYSGTQYF.

The V and J genes are TRBV28 and TRBJ2-7, with D possibly matching TRBD1 (5 bases). Trimming pared 2 bases from V and 3 bases from J, leaving 5 bases between. The CDR3 loop spans 12 amino acids. Germline values: CDR1 MDHEN, CDR2 SYDVKM. The CDR3 nucleotides read TGTGCCAGCAGTTTACAGGGCTACGAGCAGTACTTC. It yields the protein CASSLQGYEQYF.

V gene TRBV19 combines with J gene TRBJ1-5, with a weak D call TRBD1 (6 bases). Trimming left V 7 bases short and J 1 base short, with 11 bases between. This CDR3 region has 14 residues. Looked up from germline, CDR1 is LNHDA and CDR2 is SQIVND (reference sequence). CDR3 sequence: CASTGVISNQPQHF. Here the CDR3 DNA reads TGTGCCAGTACAGGGGTGATAAGCAATCAGCCCCAGCATTTT.

The chain is built from TRBV4-2 and TRBJ2-3, with 7 bases aligning to TRBD1. Germline loops: CDR1 LGHNA, CDR2 YNFKEQ. V lost 8 bases, J lost 2 bases, and 7 bases stayed unmatched. This CDR3 spans 14 amino acids. The CDR3 region is CASGRTGVTDTQYF. The CDR3 DNA reads as TGTGCCAGCGGGCGCACAGGGGTCACAGATACGCAGTATTTT.

The chain joins TRBV6-2 or TRBV6-3 to TRBJ2-2, with 11 nucleotides matching TRBD2. Germline V CDR1 and CDR2: MNHEY, SVGEGT. The CDR3 covers 16 residues. With V trimmed by 5 bases and J by 4 bases, 6 bases remained unmatched. DNA of the CDR3: TGTGCCAGCAGTCCACTTAGCGGGGGGGGCACCGGGGAGCTGTTTTTT. Amino acids: CASSPLSGGGTGELFF.